One sample yielded the 14 T cell receptor beta chains listed below, sequenced in a study of long-term antiretroviral therapy in people with HIV. It was version v3.0 of the immunoSEQ assay that was run at survey level. The data were produced by immunoSEQ multiplex PCR, yet TCRdb's version contains in-frame clones alone and is incomplete. This table has about 30,000 clones, 85% to 95% appearing once. Sequencing used unsorted PBMCs, obtained 5.1 years after starting antiretroviral therapy. These receptor sequences come from a woman aged 45-60 years with HIV.

The chain couples TRBV7-6 to TRBJ1-2, with D perhaps matching TRBD1 (5 bases). The V gene's germline CDR1 is SGHVS and CDR2 FNYEAQ. Trimming stripped 5 bases from V and 0 bases from J, with 10 bases between. This CDR3 region has 14 residues. The CDR3 reads CASSPRGPNYGYTF. As DNA, the CDR3 is TGTGCCAGCAGCCCTAGGGGACCTAACTATGGCTACACCTTC.

The chain joins TRBV6-5 to TRBJ1-3; D may be TRBD1 (5 bases). The CDR3 has 15 residues. Germline CDR1 reads MNHEY; CDR2 reads SVGAGI. V shed 0 bases and J shed 4 bases, with 10 bases lying between them. The CDR3: CASSYSSGDGNTIYF. The CDR3 DNA reads TGTGCCAGCAGTTACTCGTCTGGGGACGGAAACACCATATATTTT.

The chain uses TRBV5-8 and TRBJ1-2; D might be TRBD1 (5 bases). Germline CDR1 and CDR2: SGHTS and YDEGEE. The ends were cut back, 1 base at V and 6 bases at J, with 10 bases in the middle. The CDR3 runs 13 residues. The CDR3 coding sequence is TGTGCCAGCAGCTTGACGGGGGTGGATGGCTACACCTTC. Its protein product is CASSLTGVDGYTF.

This chain connects TRBV7-2 to TRBJ1-6; TRBD1 matches at 7 bases. CDR1 SGHTA and CDR2 FQGNSA come from the germline V gene. This CDR3 region has 16 residues. V was clipped by 4 bases and J by 6 bases; unmatched bases: 9. CDR3 loop: CASSSRQGWGNSPLHF. The CDR3 DNA reads as TGTGCCAGCAGCTCTCGACAGGGTTGGGGTAATTCACCCCTCCACTTT.

The chain joins TRBV4-2 to TRBJ2-1, with 8 bases fitting TRBD2. This CDR3 region has 15 residues. V lost 5 bases and J lost 7; bases outside the gene matches: 10. Germline-derived CDR1 and CDR2 are LGHNA and YNFKEQ. The DNA of the CDR3 is TGTGCCAGCAGCTATACCCGGGGGGGCGGAAATGAGCAGTTCTTC. It codes for CASSYTRGGGNEQFF.

The table lists this clone with a count of one. The chain carries TRBV7-2 and TRBJ1-1; a weak D match, TRBD1 (5 bases). V was trimmed by 2 bases and J by 3 bases, leaving 7 bases between them. This CDR3 region has 13 residues. The germline V gene has CDR1 SGHTA and CDR2 FQGNSA. The DNA of the CDR3 is TGTGCCAGCAGCTTAAGCAGGGACACTGAAGCTTTCTTT. It encodes CASSLSRDTEAFF.

This chain connects TRBV7-2 to TRBJ1-2; 7 bases line up with TRBD1. V lost 4 bases, J lost 8 bases, and 4 bases stayed unmatched. The CDR3 has 12 residues. Germline lookup yields CDR1 SGHTA and CDR2 FQGNSA. CDR3 in DNA: TGTGCCAGCAGCTCGGACAGGAGAGGCTACACCTTC. This sequence encodes CASSSDRRGYTF.

CDR3 coding DNA: TGTGCCTGGAGTTTGGGTCATGCTAACTATGGCTACACCTTC. It yields the protein CAWSLGHANYGYTF. The chain employs TRBV30 and TRBJ1-2, with no clear D. The ends were cut back, 2 bases at V and 0 bases at J, with 10 bases in the middle. Germline V gives CDR1 GTSNPN, CDR2 SVGIG (reference sequence). The CDR3 contains 14 residues.

In its sample, this clone was seen once. This chain connects TRBV6-5 to TRBJ1-3; D is unclear. The CDR3 runs 13 residues. The germline V gene encodes CDR1 MNHEY and CDR2 SVGAGI. Trimming removed 4 bases from V and 8 bases from J, with 12 bases in between. The CDR3: CASSLPGADTIYF. The CDR3 region has the DNA TGTGCCAGCAGTTTACCGGGAGCGGACACCATATATTTT.

CDR3 sequence reads: CASSFYGGPKETQYF. The DNA for the CDR3 is TGTGCCAGCAGCTTTTACGGGGGGCCGAAAGAGACCCAGTACTTC. The gene calls are TRBV11-2 and TRBJ2-5, with TRBD2 as a possible D gene (7 bases). V dropped 3 bases and J dropped 3 bases, with 14 bases sitting between them. CDR1 SGHAT and CDR2 FQNNGV come from the germline V gene. The CDR3 spans 15 residues.

The V gene is TRBV7-2, the J gene TRBJ2-7; TRBD2 might be the D (6 bases). CDR3 length: 15 residues. The ends were cut back, 5 bases at V and 3 bases at J, with 17 bases in the middle. From germline, CDR1 is SGHTA and CDR2 FQGNSA. CDR3 protein: CASSDSSASYYEQYF. The CDR3 nucleotides are TGTGCCAGCAGCGATTCTAGCGCCTCCTACTACGAGCAGTACTTC. Filled out from reference TRBV7-2 and TRBJ2-7, the complete variable domain reads GAGVSQSPSNKVTEKGKDVELRCDPISGHTALYWYRQSLGQGLEFLIYFQGNSAPDKSGLPSDRFSAERTGGSVSTLTIQRTQQEDSAVYLCASSDSSASYYEQYFGPGTRLTVT.

This rearrangement joins TRBV18 to TRBJ1-5, with D maybe TRBD1 (5 bases). CDR1 KGHSH and CDR2 LQKENI come from the germline V gene. The CDR3 is made up of 15 amino acids. Trimming cost V 6 bases and J 2 bases, with 14 bases left between them. The CDR3 DNA is TGTGCCAGCTCCTCGGGCAGGGAAGGCAATCAGCCCCAGCATTTT. Protein product: CASSSGREGNQPQHF.

The chain uses TRBV6-6 and TRBJ2-7, with 7 bases identical to TRBD1. The ends lost 6 bases at V and 2 bases at J; junction bases unmatched: 10. The V gene's germline CDR1 is MNHNY and CDR2 SVGAGI (reference sequence). This CDR3 spans 15 amino acids. The CDR3: CASSLGTAFTYEQYF. The CDR3 nucleotides are TGTGCCAGCAGCCTCGGGACAGCATTTACCTACGAGCAGTACTTC.

The rearrangement uses TRBV10-3 and TRBJ2-7; 9 bases match TRBD1. With 2 bases clipped from V and 3 bases from J, the junction kept 8 bases outside the gene matches. Germline CDR1 and CDR2: ENHRY and SYGVKD. The CDR3 runs to 16 residues. The CDR3 DNA sequence: TGTGCCATCAGTGAGGGAACGGGACAGGGCCTCTACGAGCAGTACTTC. Protein: CAISEGTGQGLYEQYF.